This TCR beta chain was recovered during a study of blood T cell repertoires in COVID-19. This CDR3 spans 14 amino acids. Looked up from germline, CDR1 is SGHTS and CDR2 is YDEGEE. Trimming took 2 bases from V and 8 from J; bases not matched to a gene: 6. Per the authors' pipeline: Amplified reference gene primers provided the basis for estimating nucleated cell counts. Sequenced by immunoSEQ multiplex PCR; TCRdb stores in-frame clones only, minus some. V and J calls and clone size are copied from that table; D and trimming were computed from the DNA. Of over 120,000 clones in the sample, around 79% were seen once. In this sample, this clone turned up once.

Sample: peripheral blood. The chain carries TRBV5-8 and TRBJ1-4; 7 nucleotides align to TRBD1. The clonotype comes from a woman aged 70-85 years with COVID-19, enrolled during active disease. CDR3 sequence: CASSLGQGGEKLFF. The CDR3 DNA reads TGTGCCAGCAGCTTAGGGCAGGGGGGAGAAAAACTGTTTTTT.